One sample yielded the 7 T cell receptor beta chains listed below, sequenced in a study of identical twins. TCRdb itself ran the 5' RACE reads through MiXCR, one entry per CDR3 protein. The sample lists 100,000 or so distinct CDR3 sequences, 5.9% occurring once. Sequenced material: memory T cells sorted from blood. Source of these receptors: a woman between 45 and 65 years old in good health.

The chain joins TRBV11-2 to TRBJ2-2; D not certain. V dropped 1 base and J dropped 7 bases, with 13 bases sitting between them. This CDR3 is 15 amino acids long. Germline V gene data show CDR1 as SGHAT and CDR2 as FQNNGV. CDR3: CASSLVLGTYGELFF. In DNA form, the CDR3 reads TGTGCCAGCAGCTTAGTGCTGGGCACCTACGGGGAGCTGTTTTTT.

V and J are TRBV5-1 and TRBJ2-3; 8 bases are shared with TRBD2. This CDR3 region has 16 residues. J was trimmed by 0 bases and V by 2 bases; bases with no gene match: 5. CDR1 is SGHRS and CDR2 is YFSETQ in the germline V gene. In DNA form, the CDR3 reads TGCGCCAGCAGCTTCGGACTAGCATTAAGCACAGATACGCAGTATTTT. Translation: CASSFGLALSTDTQYF.

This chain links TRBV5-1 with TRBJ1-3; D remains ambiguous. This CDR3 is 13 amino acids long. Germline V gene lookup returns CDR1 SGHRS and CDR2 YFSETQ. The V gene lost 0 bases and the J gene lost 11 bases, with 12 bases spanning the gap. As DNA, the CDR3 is TGCGCCAGCAGCTTGGGGGCGGAGGGCTCCATATATTTT. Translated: CASSLGAEGSIYF.

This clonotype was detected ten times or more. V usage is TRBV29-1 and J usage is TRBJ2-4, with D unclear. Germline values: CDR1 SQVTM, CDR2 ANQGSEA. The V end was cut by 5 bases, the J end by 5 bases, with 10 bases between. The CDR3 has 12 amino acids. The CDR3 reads CSVRITENIQYF. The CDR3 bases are TGCAGCGTTAGGATAACTGAAAACATTCAGTACTTC.

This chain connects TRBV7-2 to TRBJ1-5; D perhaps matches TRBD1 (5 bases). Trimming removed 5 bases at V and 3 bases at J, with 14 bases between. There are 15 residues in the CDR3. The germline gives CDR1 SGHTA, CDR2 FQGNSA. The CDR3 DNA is TGTGCCAGCAGCGAAACGGGGCAGATCAATCAGCCCCAGCATTTT. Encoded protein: CASSETGQINQPQHF.

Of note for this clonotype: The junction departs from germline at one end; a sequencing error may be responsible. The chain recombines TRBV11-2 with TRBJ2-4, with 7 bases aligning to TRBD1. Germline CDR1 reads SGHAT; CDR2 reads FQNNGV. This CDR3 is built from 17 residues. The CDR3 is CASNLGLTGLTKNIQYF. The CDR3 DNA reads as TGTGCCAGCAACTTAGGGTTGACAGGGCTAACCAAAAACATTCAGTACTTC. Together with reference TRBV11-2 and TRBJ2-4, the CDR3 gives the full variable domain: EAGVAQSPRYKIIEKRQSVAFWCNPISGHATLYWYQQILGQGPKLLIQFQNNGVVDDSQLPKDRFSAERLKGVDSTLKIQPAKLEDSAVYLCASNLGLTGLTKNIQYFGAGTRLSVL.

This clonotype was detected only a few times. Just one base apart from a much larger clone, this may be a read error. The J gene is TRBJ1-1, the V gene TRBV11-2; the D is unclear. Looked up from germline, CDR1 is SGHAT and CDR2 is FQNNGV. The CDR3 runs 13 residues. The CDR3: CASSWSANTESFF. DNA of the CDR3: TGTGCCAGCAGTTGGTCGGCGAACACTGAATCTTTCTTT.